This T cell receptor beta chain was identified during a study of Tregs in tolerant kidney transplant recipients. This CDR3 is built from 16 residues. V shed 3 bases and J shed 6 bases, with 17 bases lying between them. Looked up from germline, CDR1 is MDHEN and CDR2 is SYDVKM. Related graft donors supplied nonmyeloablative bone marrow transplants, and mixed chimerism was transient. Unstimulated regulatory T cells (CD4+CD25+CD127-), CD4+CD25- non-regulatory cells, CD4 and CD8 cells were FACS-sorted from thawed PBMCs. Study observations and caveats: Tregs expanded with activated donor B cells seemed most donor-specific. Tolerant patients' donor-specific Tregs expanded beyond overall Tregs, suggesting antigen-driven growth. Nucleotide sequences could not be compared across some patients' samples due to primer changes.

Here immunoSEQ multiplex PCR was the method, and the copy in TCRdb shows in-frame clones only, minus some. The data show more than 70,000 clones, about 91% seen once. On this clone itself: What it binds is unknown.

This specimen consisted of CD4+ T cells from blood (PBMCs), obtained 24 months after the transplant. The chain is built from TRBV28 and TRBJ1-4; D possibly corresponds to TRBD1 (6 bases). The clonotype comes from a human patient who received a combined kidney and bone marrow transplant. The graft donor may account for some of the T cells. The CDR3 loop is CASSFPPTGKDEKLFF. As DNA, the CDR3 is TGTGCCAGCAGTTTTCCCCCGACAGGCAAGGATGAAAAACTGTTTTTT.